The 8 T cell receptor beta chains presented below share a single source sample, sequenced in a study of response to subunit inactivated influenza vaccine. TCRdb re-derived calls from the RT-PCR reads in MiXCR, one entry per CDR3 protein. The sample holds 500,000 to 700,000 distinct CDR3 sequences; under 25% are singletons and the top ten take approximately 2.9%. The data were also submitted as part of a second study, on T cells expressing NK-cell markers. Per that paper: The authors generated TCR beta cDNA through 5'RACE template switching with UMIs.

This sample comprised CD4+ T cells sorted from PBMCs, obtained 11 to 12 days after vaccination. The source is a man aged 45 to 65 who received an inactivated influenza vaccine.

This clonotype was counted at least ten times. The chain combines TRBV7-2 with TRBJ1-1, with D unclear. V lost 5 bases and J 5 bases, leaving 18 bases between the germline ends. In germline, CDR1 is SGHTA, CDR2 FQGNSA. This CDR3 region has 15 residues. The CDR3 DNA reads TGTGCCAGCAGCCCAGTGACTGGAGGGCGAACTGAAGCTTTCTTT. Encoded protein: CASSPVTGGRTEAFF. The full variable domain, its missing parts supplied by reference TRBV7-2 and TRBJ1-1, is GAGVSQSPSNKVTEKGKDVELRCDPISGHTALYWYRQSLGQGLEFLIYFQGNSAPDKSGLPSDRFSAERTGGSVSTLTIQRTQQEDSAVYLCASSPVTGGRTEAFFGQGTRLTVV.

The rearrangement joins TRBV7-2 to TRBJ2-7; D tentatively reads TRBD1 or TRBD2 (5 bases each). V was shortened by 5 bases and J by 0 bases, with 11 bases between the two germline ends. The CDR3 covers 14 residues. The germline gives CDR1 SGHTA, CDR2 FQGNSA. In DNA form, the CDR3 reads TGTGCCAGCAGCCGGGACCCAAACTCCTACGAGCAGTACTTC. Translated, it gives CASSRDPNSYEQYF.

The chain carries TRBV12-3 or TRBV12-4 and TRBJ2-1; 9 nucleotides match TRBD1. V was pared by 1 base and J by 9 bases, with 10 bases of the junction left unmatched. The CDR3 loop spans 16 amino acids. Written as DNA, the CDR3 is TGTGCCAGCAGTTTAGGTCCGGGACAGGGTGGGGCTGAGCAGTTCTTC. This translates into CASSLGPGQGGAEQFF.

The chain carries TRBV29-1 and TRBJ2-5; D uncertain. CDR1 SQVTM and CDR2 ANQGSEA come from the germline V gene. CDR3 length: 12 residues. CDR3 coding DNA: TGCGGCCCGACCCTCCTTGGGGAGACCCAGTACTTC. Translated: CGPTLLGETQYF.

The rearrangement links TRBV29-1 to TRBJ2-6, with TRBD1 as a possible D gene (7 bases). CDR3 length equals 16 residues. Germline lookup yields CDR1 SQVTM and CDR2 ANQGSEA. V was trimmed by 8 bases and J by 3 bases, leaving 20 bases between them. The CDR3 is CSPWRGRSGGANVLTF. The CDR3 DNA sequence: TGCAGCCCCTGGAGGGGGCGTTCGGGTGGGGCCAACGTCCTGACTTTC.

This clonotype occurred many times. This chain uses TRBV2 with TRBJ2-5; the D gene is possibly TRBD2 (5 bases). Germline CDR1 SNHLY, CDR2 FYNNEI. The germline V and J ends were trimmed by 6 bases and 4 bases, with 15 bases remaining between them. The CDR3 sequence is 14 residues long. The CDR3 DNA reads TGTGCCAGCAGACGTAGCGCCCTAGGAGAGACCCAGTACTTC. This translates into CASRRSALGETQYF. Full variable domain (outside the CDR3, taken from reference TRBV2 and TRBJ2-5): EPEVTQTPSHQVTQMGQEVILRCVPISNHLYFYWYRQILGQKVEFLVSFYNNEISEKSEIFDDQFSVERPDGSNFTLKIRSTKLEDSAMYFCASRRSALGETQYFGPGTRLLVL.

The gene calls are TRBV12-3 or TRBV12-4 and TRBJ2-7; D gene ambiguous. There are 14 residues in the CDR3. Trimming shortened V by 0 bases and J by 1 base, and 7 bases separated the two germline ends. The CDR3 is CASSLAEKSYEQYF. For the CDR3, the DNA is TGTGCCAGCAGTTTAGCTGAGAAATCCTACGAGCAGTACTTC.

The chain carries TRBV10-3 and TRBJ2-7, with TRBD1 matching over 9 bases. The V and J ends lost 2 bases and 0 bases, in that order; junction bases with no gene match: 2. This CDR3 is built from 15 residues. The germline V gene encodes CDR1 ENHRY and CDR2 SYGVKD. The CDR3 region is CAISERTGASYEQYF. The CDR3 region has the DNA TGTGCCATCAGTGAGAGGACAGGGGCCTCCTACGAGCAGTACTTC.